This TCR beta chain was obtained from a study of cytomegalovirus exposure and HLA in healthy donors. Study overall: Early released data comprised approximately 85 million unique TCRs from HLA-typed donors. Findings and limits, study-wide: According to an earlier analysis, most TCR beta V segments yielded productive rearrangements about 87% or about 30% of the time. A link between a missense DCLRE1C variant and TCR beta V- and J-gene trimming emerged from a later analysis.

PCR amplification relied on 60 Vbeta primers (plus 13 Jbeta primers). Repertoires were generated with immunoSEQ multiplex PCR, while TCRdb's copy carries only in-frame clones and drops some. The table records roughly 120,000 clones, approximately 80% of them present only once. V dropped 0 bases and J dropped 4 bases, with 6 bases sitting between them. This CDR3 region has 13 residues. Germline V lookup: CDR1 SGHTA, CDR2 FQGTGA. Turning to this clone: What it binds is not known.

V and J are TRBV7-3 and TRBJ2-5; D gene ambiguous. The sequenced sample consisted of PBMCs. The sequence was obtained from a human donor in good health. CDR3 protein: CASSLTFIETQYF. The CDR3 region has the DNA TGTGCCAGCAGCTTAACTTTCATAGAGACCCAGTACTTC.